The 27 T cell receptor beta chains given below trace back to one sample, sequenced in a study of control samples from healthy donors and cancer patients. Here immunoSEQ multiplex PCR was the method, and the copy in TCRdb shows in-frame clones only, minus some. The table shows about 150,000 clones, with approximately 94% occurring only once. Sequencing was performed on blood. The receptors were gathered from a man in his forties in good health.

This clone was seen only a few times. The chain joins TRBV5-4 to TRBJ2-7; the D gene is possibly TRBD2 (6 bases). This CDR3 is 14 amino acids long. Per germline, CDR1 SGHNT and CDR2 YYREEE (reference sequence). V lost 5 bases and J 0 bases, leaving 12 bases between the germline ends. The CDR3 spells CASSRRESSYEQYF. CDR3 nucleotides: TGTGCCAGCAGTCGACGGGAGAGCTCCTACGAGCAGTACTTC.

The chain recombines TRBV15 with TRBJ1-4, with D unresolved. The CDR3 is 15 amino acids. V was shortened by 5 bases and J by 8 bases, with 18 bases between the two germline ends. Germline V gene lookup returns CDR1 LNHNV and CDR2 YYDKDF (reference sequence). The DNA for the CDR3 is TGTGCCACCAGCCCCCCGTCGAGTTTCGGCGAAAAACTGTTTTTT. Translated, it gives CATSPPSSFGEKLFF.

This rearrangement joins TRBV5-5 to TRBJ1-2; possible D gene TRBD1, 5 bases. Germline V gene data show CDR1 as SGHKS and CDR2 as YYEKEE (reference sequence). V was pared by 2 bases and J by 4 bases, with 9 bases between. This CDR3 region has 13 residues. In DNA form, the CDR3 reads TGTGCCAGCAGCTTAAGTAGGGGCTATGGCTACACCTTC. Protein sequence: CASSLSRGYGYTF.

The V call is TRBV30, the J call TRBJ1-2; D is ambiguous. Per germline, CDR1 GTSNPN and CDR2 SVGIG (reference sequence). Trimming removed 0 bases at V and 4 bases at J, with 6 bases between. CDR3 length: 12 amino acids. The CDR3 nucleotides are TGTGCCTGGAGTGTGTCCAGCTATGGCTACACCTTC. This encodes CAWSVSSYGYTF.

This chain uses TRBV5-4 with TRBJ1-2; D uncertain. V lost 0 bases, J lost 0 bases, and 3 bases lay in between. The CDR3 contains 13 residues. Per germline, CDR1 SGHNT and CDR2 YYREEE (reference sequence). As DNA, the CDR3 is TGTGCCAGCAGCTTGGGAGCTAACTATGGCTACACCTTC. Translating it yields CASSLGANYGYTF. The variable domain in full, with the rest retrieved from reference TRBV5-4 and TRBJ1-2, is ETGVTQSPTHLIKTRGQQVTLRCSSQSGHNTVSWYQQALGQGPQFIFQYYREEENGRGNFPPRFSGLQFPNYSSELNVNALELDDSALYLCASSLGANYGYTFGSGTRLTVV.

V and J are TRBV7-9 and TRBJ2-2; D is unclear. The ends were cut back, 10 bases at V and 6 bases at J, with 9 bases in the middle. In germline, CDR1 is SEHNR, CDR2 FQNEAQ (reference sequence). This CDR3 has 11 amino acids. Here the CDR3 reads CATYPAGELFF. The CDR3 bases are TGTGCCACTTACCCCGCCGGGGAGCTGTTTTTT.

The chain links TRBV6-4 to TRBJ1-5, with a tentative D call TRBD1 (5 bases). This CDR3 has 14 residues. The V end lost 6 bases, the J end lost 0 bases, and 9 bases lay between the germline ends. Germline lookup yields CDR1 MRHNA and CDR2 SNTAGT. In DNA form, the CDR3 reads TGTGCCAGCAGACGACAGCATAGCAATCAGCCCCAGCATTTT. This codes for CASRRQHSNQPQHF.

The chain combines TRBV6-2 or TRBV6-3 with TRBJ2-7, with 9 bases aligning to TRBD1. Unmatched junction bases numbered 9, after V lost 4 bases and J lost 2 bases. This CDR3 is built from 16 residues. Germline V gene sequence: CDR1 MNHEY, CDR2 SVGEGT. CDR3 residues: CASSCRDREVAYEQYF. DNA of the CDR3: TGTGCCAGCAGTTGCCGGGACAGGGAGGTCGCCTACGAGCAGTACTTC.

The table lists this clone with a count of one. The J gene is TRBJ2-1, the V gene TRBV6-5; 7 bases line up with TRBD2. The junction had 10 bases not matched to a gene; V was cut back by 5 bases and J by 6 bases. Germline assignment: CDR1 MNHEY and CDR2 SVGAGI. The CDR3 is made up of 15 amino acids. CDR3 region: CASSTRGRVGNEQFF. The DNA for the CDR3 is TGTGCCAGCAGTACCCGAGGGAGGGTGGGCAATGAGCAGTTCTTC.

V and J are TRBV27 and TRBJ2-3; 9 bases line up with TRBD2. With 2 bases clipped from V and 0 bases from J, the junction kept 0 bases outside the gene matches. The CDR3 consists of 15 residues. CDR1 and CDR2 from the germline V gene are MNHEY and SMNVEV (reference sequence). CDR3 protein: CASSLLAGSTDTQYF. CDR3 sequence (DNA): TGTGCCAGCAGTTTACTAGCGGGGAGCACAGATACGCAGTATTTT.

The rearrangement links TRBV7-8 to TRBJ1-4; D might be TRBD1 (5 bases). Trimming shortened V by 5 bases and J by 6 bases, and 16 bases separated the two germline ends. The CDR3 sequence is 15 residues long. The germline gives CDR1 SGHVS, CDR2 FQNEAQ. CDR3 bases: TGTGCCAGCAGCCAACCCGCCACAGGATATGAAAAACTGTTTTTT. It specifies CASSQPATGYEKLFF.

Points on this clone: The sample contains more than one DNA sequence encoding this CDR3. The CDR3, as DNA: TGTGCCAGCAGCTTCGACGGCACAGGTAATCAGCCCCAGCATTTT. As protein: CASSFDGTGNQPQHF. This chain uses TRBV7-2 with TRBJ1-5, with a weak D call TRBD1 (5 bases). The CDR3 totals 15 residues. Germline values: CDR1 SGHTA, CDR2 FQGNSA. V gave up 3 bases and J gave up 4 bases, with 13 bases separating them.

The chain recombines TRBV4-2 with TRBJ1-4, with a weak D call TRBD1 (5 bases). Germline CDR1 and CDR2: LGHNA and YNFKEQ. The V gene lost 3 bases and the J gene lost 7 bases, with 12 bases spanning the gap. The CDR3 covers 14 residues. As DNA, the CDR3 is TGTGCCAGCAGCCAGCTATACGGGGGTGAAAAACTGTTTTTT. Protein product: CASSQLYGGEKLFF.

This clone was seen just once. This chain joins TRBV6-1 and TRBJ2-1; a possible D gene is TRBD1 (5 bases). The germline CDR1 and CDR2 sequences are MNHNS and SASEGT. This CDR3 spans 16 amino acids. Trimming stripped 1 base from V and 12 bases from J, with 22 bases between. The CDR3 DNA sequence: TGTGCCAGCAGTGAAGAGGGAACAGGACGCCCCTGGGTGCAGTTCTTC. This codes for CASSEEGTGRPWVQFF.

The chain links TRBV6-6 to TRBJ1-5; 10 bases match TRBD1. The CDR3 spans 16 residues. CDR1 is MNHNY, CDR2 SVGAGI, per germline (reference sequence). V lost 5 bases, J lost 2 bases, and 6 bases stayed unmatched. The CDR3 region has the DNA TGTGCCAGCAGTCGAGGACAGGGGGTGGGCAATCAGCCCCAGCATTTT. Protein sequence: CASSRGQGVGNQPQHF.

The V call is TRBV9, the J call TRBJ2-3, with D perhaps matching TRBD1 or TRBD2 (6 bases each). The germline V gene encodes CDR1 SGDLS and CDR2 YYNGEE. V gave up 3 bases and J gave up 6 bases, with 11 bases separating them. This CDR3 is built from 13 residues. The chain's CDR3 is CASSEGGADTQYF. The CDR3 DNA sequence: TGTGCCAGCAGCGAGGGGGGCGCGGATACGCAGTATTTT.

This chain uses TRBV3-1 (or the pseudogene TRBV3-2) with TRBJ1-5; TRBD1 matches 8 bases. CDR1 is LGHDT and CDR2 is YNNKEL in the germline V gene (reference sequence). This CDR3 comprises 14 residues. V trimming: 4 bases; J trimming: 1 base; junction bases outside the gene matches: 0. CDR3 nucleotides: TGTGCCAGCAGCCGACAGGGGAGCAATCAGCCCCAGCATTTT. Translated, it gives CASSRQGSNQPQHF.

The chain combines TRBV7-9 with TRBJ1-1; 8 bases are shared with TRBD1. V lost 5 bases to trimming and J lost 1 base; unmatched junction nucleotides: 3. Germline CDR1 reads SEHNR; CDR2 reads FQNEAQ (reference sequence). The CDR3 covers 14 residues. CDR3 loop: CASSRTGRNTEAFF. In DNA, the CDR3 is TGTGCCAGCAGCCGGACAGGGCGGAACACTGAAGCTTTCTTT.

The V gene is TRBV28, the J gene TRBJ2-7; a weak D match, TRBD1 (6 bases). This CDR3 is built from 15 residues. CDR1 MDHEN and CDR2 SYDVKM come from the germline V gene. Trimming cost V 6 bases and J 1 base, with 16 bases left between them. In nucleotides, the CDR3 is TGTGCCAGCAGCCCCGGGACACTGACGTCCTACGAGCAGTACTTC. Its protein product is CASSPGTLTSYEQYF. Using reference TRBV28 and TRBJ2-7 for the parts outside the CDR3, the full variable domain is DVKVTQSSRYLVKRTGEKVFLECVQDMDHENMFWYRQDPGLGLRLIYFSYDVKMKEKGDIPEGYSVSREKKERFSLILESASTNQTSMYLCASSPGTLTSYEQYFGPGTRLTVT.

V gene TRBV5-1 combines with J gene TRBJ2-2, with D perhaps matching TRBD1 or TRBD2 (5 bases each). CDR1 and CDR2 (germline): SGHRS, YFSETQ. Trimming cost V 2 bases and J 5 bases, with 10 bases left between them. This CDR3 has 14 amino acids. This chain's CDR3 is CASSLRGGTGELFF. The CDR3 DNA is TGCGCCAGCAGCTTAAGGGGCGGGACCGGGGAGCTGTTTTTT.

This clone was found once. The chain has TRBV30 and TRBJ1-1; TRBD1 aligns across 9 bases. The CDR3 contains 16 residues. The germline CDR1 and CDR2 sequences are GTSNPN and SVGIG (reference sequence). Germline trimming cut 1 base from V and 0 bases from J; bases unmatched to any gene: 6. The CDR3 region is CAWSDTGGRLNTEAFF. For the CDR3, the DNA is TGTGCCTGGAGTGATACAGGGGGCCGGTTGAACACTGAAGCTTTCTTT.

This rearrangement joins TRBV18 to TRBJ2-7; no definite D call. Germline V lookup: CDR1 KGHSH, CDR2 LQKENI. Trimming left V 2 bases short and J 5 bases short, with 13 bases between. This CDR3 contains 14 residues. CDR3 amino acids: CASSPINSADEQYF. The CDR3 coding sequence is TGTGCCAGCTCACCAATTAACTCAGCCGACGAGCAGTACTTC.

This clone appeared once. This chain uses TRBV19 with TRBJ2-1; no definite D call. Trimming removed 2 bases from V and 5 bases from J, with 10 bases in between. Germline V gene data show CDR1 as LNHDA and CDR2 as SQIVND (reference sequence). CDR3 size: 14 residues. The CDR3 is CASSIIFRDNEQFF. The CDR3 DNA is TGTGCCAGTAGTATAATATTTCGCGACAATGAGCAGTTCTTC.

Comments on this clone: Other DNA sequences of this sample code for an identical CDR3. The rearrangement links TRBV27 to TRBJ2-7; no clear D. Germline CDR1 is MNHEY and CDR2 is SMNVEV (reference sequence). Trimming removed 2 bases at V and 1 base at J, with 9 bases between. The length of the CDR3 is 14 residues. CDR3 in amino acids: CASSLRRSSYEQYF. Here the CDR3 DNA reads TGTGCCAGCAGTTTACGGCGGAGTTCCTACGAGCAGTACTTC.

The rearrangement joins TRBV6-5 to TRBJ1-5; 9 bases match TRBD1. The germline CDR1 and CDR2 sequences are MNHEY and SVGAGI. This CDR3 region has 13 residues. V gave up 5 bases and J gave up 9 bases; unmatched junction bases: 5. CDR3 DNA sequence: TGTGCCAGCAGTACTGGGACAGGGAGGCCCCAGCATTTT. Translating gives CASSTGTGRPQHF.

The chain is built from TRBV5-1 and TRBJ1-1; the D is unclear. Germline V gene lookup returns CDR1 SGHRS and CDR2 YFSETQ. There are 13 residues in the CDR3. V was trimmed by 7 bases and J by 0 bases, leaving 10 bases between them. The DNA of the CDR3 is TGCGCCAGCCGAGCAGAGCTGAACACTGAAGCTTTCTTT. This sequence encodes CASRAELNTEAFF.

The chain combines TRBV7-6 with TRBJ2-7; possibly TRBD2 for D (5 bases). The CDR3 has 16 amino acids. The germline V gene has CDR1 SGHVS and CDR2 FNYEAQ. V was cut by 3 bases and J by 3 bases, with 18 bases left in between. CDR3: CASSFGLQDSGYEQYF. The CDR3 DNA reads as TGTGCCAGCAGCTTCGGCCTTCAGGACTCCGGCTACGAGCAGTACTTC.